This TCR beta chain was sequenced for a study of T cell clones after liver transplantation. Study-wide context: Pre-transplant mixed lymphocyte reactions yielded third-party-reactive TCRbeta sequences as comparators for graft-donor-reactive sequences.

Whole-study results and caveats: Compared with third party-reactive sequences, donor-reactive ones declined more, independent of withdrawal success. Low donor cell numbers restricted donor-reactive repertoire measurement in a couple of subjects.

Trimming took 8 bases from V and 6 from J, leaving 20 bases between them. The CDR3 covers 14 residues. Germline V gene lookup returns CDR1 SNHLY and CDR2 FYNNEI. Note on this clone: Its antigen is not known.

Using immunoSEQ multiplex PCR, the repertoire was profiled, and TCRdb retains in-frame clones only, with some absent. The table records tens of thousands of clones, about 70% of them present only once. The source was CD4+ T cells from blood, collected at the roughly 15-month timepoint. This chain connects TRBV2 to TRBJ2-7, with D possibly TRBD1 on 6 matching bases. This TCR was sampled from a human patient who received a liver transplant. Some T cells may possibly be graft donor cells. As DNA, the CDR3 is TGTGCCAGCGGAACCGCGGCAGGGGAAGCCGAGCAGTACTTC. Residues: CASGTAAGEAEQYF.